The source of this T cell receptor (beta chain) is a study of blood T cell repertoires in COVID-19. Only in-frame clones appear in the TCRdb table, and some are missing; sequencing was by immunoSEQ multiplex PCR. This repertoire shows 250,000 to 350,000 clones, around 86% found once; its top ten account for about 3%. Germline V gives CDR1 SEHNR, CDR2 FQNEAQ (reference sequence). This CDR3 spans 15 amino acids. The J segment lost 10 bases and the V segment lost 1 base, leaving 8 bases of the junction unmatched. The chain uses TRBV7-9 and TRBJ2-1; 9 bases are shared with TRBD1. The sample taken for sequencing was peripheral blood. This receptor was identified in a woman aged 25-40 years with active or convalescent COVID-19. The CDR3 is CASSLGTGGWREQFF. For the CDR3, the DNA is TGTGCCAGCAGCTTAGGAACAGGGGGCTGGAGGGAGCAGTTCTTC.